What follows describes a single T cell receptor beta chain. This clonotype was observed at least ten times. Its antigen has not been determined. Per-nucleotide qualities are absent, and no much larger clonotype sits a single base away. The record originates from a study of blood T cells in healthy people across ages (dated by TCRdb to about 2015). For context, the study as a whole: Template switching captured roughly one uniquely barcoded TCR beta cDNA molecule per two T cells in model experiments. The study measured age-related changes in TCR beta repertoire diversity using deep sequencing normalized with unique cDNA molecular identifiers. The donors were split into four age groups: young (average 16 years), middle-aged (about 40), aged (more than 60) and long-lived (under 90). To avoid experimental bias, donors of different ages were randomly spread across the sequencing lanes. For two donors (one aged 18 to 29 and one aged 80 or older), the study analyzed two additional independent replicas of 1 million unique cDNA reads from the same blood draw.

To prepare the library, 5' RACE was applied. A second PCR of roughly 7 to 11 cycles was performed with a sample-barcoded 5' primer and a J-beta primer mix. A template-switch 5' adaptor carrying 12 random nucleotides introduced a unique molecular identifier onto each TCR beta cDNA molecule. At least 2.5 million CDR3-containing paired-end reads were obtained from each sample. First-strand cDNA synthesis was performed from all RNA using the Mint cDNA synthesis kit, with priming by a TRBC-specific oligonucleotide. All cDNA was treated with uracil-DNA glycosylase and then went through a first 18-cycle PCR with the universal primers M1SS and BC2_uni_R. In the source study's methods: For normalization, 1 million high-quality reads were randomly selected from each sample, with every read carrying a distinct molecular identifier. Reads with shared molecular identifiers were discarded instead of being binned into consensus sequences. MiTCR, set to a Q25 quality threshold and the strictest error-elimination algorithm, was used for CDR3 identification, clonotype clustering and error correction. A nonparametric unseen species model using Euler transformation provided a lower-bound estimate of total TCR beta diversity. In TCRdb, the public reads were trimmed at Q25 with fastp and aligned with MiXCR, with productive beta chains retained. Entries that share a CDR3 protein sequence are merged under the most common genes and DNA. What appears here as the V and J calls and clone size reflects TCRdb's work, not the paper's. The sample data list 1.8 million or so distinct CDR3 sequences, and about two fifths of these were observed just once. The ten largest clonotypes hold 23% of the sample.

V and J are truncated by 4 bases and 6 bases respectively, leaving an intervening sequence of 25 bases. In the germline V gene, CDR1 corresponds to LGHNA and CDR2 to YSLEER. The CDR3 measures 18 amino acids from cysteine to phenylalanine. The kept DNA is CDR3 alone, 54 bases in frame from the first base. Study-wide conclusions, independent of this receptor: Because donor CMV infection status was unknown, age-related changes in expanded clonotypes were potentially confounded. Observed TCR beta diversity per million T cells fell roughly linearly with age, and a significant reduction was already apparent by age approximately 41. Estimates of total diversity based on one million sequenced T cells were regarded as lower bounds and as underestimates. The long-lived group showed more naive CD4+ T cells, fewer expanded clones and increased TCR diversity than the aged group, suggesting age selection. There was a strong correlation between observed TCR beta diversity and the percentage of naive T cells measured by flow cytometry. Because profiling used bulk unsorted PBMCs, naive and antigen-experienced compartments could not be compared conclusively.

Donors were under 40 systemically healthy Caucasian individuals from Russia aged roughly 6 to 95 years. Each donor gave 8 to 10 milliliters of peripheral blood, drawn into EDTA-treated Vacutainer tubes. PBMCs were isolated by Ficoll-Paque density-gradient centrifugation, with at least 6 million obtained per sample. Total RNA was extracted from PBMCs with Trizol reagent, with at least 5 micrograms obtained per sample. For every donor, an aliquot of PBMCs went through flow cytometry to measure the percentages of naive CD45RAhigh/CD27high T cells. Sequencing was carried out using blood. The sequence was obtained from a human donor in good health. The chain is assembled from TRBV4-3 and TRBJ2-1, with the D call tentatively TRBD1 or TRBD2, each fitting 5 bases. The nucleotide sequence is given as TGCGCCAGCAGCCGAACGTACACCCAGAGGGACGTCCGCAATGAGCAGTTCTTC. This codes for CASSRTYTQRDVRNEQFF.